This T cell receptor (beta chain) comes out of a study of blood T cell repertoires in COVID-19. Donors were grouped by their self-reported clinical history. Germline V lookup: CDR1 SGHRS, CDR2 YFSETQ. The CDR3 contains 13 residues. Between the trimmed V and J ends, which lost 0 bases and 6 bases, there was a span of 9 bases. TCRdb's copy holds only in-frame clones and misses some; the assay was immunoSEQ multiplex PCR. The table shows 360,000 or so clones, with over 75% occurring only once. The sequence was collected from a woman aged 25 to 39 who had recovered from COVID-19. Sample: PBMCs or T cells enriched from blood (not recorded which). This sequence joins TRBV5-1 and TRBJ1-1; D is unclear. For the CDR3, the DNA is TGCGCCAGCAGCTTGGAAGGAGGACCTGAAGCTTTCTTT. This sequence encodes CASSLEGGPEAFF.